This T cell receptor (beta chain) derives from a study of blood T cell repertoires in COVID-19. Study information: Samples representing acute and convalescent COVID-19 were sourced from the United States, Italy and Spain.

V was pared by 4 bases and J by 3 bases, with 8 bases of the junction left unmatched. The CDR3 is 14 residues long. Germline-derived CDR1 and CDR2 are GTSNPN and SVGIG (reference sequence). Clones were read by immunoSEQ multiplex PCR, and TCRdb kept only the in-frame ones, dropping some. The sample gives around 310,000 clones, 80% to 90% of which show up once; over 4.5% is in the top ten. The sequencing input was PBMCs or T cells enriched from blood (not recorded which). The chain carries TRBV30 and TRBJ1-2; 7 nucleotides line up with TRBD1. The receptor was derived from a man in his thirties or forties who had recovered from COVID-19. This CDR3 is CAWKRTGRDYGYTF. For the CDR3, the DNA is TGTGCCTGGAAGCGGACAGGTCGGGACTATGGCTACACCTTC. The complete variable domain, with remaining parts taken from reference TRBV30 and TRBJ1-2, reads SQTIHQWPATLVQPVGSPLSLECTVEGTSNPNLYWYRQAAGRGLQLLFYSVGIGQISSEVPQNLSASRPQDRQFILSSKKLLLSDSGFYLCAWKRTGRDYGYTFGSGTRLTVV.